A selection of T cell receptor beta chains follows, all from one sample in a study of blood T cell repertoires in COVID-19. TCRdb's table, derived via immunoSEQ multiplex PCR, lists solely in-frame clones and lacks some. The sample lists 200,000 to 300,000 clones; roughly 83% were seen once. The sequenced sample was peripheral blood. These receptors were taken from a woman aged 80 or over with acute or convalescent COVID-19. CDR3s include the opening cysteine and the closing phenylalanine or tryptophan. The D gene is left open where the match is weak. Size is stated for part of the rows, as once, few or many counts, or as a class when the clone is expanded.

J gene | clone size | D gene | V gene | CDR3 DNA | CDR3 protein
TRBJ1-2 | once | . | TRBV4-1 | TGCGCCAGCAGCCAACGTCAGGGGAGAGACAACTATGGCTACACCTTC | CASSQRQGRDNYGYTF
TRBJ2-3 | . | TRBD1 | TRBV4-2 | TGTGCCAGCAGCCAACCGGGACAGAGGACAGATACGCAGTATTTT | CASSQPGQRTDTQYF
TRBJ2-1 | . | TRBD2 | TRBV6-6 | TGTGCCAGCAGCCACAGAATGGGGACTAGCGGGGTTTCCTCCTACAATGAGCAGTTCTTC | CASSHRMGTSGVSSYNEQFF
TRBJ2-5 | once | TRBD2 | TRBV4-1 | TGCGCCAGCAGCCAAGTTAGCCTAGCGGGGGGCCAAGAGACCCAGTACTTC | CASSQVSLAGGQETQYF
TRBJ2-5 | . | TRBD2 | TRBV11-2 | TGTGCCAGCAGCCCTAGCGGGGGGAGTGTAAAGACCCAGTACTTC | CASSPSGGSVKTQYF
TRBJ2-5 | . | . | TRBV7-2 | TGTGCCAGCAGCTTATCCCTTGGACTCCAAGAGACCCAGTACTTC | CASSLSLGLQETQYF
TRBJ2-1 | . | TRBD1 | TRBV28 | TGTGCCAGCAGCTTTACAGGGGGCAGGGATGAGCAGTTCTTC | CASSFTGGRDEQFF
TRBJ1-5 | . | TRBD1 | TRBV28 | TGTGCCACCCAACAGGGGGGAAGGCAGCCCCAGCATTTT | CATQQGGRQPQHF
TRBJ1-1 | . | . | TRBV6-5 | TGTGCCAGCAGTCCCAGTCGCCGACGGGCTGAAGCTTTCTTT | CASSPSRRRAEAFF
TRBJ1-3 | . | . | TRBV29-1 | TGCAGCCTCTGGGGGGGGGAAACTGGAAACACCATATATTTT | CSLWGGETGNTIYF
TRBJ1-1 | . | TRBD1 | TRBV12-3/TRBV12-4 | TGTGCCAGCAGCCGTGACAGGGGCGGTGCTTTCTTT | CASSRDRGGAFF
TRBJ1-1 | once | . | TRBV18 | TGTGCCAGCTCACCGGCAATCTACACTGAAGCTTTCTTT | CASSPAIYTEAFF
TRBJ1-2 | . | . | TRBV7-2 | TGTGCCAGCAGCTTAGGGGGGAGGAGCAGGGTAAGGCATGAAGACGGCTACACCTTC | CASSLGGRSRVRHEDGYTF
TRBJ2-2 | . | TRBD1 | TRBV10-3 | TGTGCCATCAGTCCGGGACAGAAGTCCGGGGAGCTGTTTTTT | CAISPGQKSGELFF
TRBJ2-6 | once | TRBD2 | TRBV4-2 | TGTGCCAGCAGCCCCAGCCTAGCGGGCCCATCTGGGGCCAACGTCCTGACTTTC | CASSPSLAGPSGANVLTF
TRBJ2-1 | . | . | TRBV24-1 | TGTGCCACCAGTGATGCCGGGACACATTCCCCGAGCTCCTACAATGAGCAGTTCTTC | CATSDAGTHSPSSYNEQFF
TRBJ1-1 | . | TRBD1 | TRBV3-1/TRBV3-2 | TGTGCCAGCAGCCACCCGGACAGGCTACGGGTAGGGGGCACTGAAGCTTTCTTT | CASSHPDRLRVGGTEAFF
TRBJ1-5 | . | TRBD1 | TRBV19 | TGTGCCAGTAGTATAAGGGGACAGGGGGCACAGCCCCAGCATTTT | CASSIRGQGAQPQHF
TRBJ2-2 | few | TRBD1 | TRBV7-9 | TGTGCCAGCAGGCCCCCGGGACAGGGAAACACCGGGGAGCTGTTTTTT | CASRPPGQGNTGELFF
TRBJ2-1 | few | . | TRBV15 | TGTGCCACCAGCAGATCTCTGAGCTCCTACAATGAGCAGTTCTTC | CATSRSLSSYNEQFF
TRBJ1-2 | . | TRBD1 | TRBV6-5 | TGTGCCAGCAGTCCAGGACAGGGAGGCCATGGCTACACCTTC | CASSPGQGGHGYTF
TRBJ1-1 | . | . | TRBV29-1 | TGCAGCGTCGGTTTAGACACTGAAGCTTTCTTT | CSVGLDTEAFF
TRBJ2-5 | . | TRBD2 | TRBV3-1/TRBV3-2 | TGTGCCAGCAGCCAAGGGGCGGGAGCGAAAGCCTCGGAGACCCAGTACTTC | CASSQGAGAKASETQYF
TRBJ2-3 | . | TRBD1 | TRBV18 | TGTGCCAGCTCACCAACCGGGACAGGGGGCACAGATACGCAGTATTTT | CASSPTGTGGTDTQYF
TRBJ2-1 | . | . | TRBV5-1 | TGCGCCAGCAGCTTGGAAGGGGGGGCACCCCAGCTCTTC | CASSLEGGAPQLF
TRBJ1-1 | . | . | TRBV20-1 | TGCAGTGCTAGTGGGGGGCTGGGCACTGAAGCTTTCTTT | CSASGGLGTEAFF
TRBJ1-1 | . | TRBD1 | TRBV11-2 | TGTGCCAGCAGCACAGACAGGGGGAACACTGAAGCTTTCTTT | CASSTDRGNTEAFF
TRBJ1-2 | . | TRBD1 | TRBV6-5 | TGTGCCAGCAGTTCCGTCGACAGGGCCTATGGCTACACCTTC | CASSSVDRAYGYTF
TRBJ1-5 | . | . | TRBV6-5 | TGTGCCAGCAGTAACAGCCGCCTCAATCAGCCCCAGCATTTT | CASSNSRLNQPQHF
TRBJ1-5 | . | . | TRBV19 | TGTGCCAGTAGTATGAGGGTGGGGTCCCGCAATCAGCCCCAGCATTTT | CASSMRVGSRNQPQHF
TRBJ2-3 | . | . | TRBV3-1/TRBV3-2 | TGTGCCAGCAGCCAAGGGTCGACCAGGGGCCCTGGTACGCAGTATTTT | CASSQGSTRGPGTQYF
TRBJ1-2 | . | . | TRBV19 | TGTGCCAGTAGTATAGACTCGGGGGTTTCTAACTATGGCTACACCTTC | CASSIDSGVSNYGYTF
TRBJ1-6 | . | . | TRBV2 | TGTGCCAGCAGTCCCCTGCGGGATTCACCCCTCCACTTT | CASSPLRDSPLHF
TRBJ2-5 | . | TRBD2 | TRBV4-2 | TGTGCCAGCAGCCAAGACCGGGAGTCTAGCGGGGGTATACAAGAGACCCAGTACTTC | CASSQDRESSGGIQETQYF
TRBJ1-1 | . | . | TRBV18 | TGTGCCAGCTCACCAACAGGAGACACTGAAGCTTTCTTT | CASSPTGDTEAFF
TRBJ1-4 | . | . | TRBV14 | TGTGCCAGCAGCCAAGATATCCCGGGGGGTGAAAAACTGTTTTTT | CASSQDIPGGEKLFF
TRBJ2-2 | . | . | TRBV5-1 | TGCGCCAGCAGCTTGGCAGGGACAACCGGGGAGCTGTTTTTT | CASSLAGTTGELFF
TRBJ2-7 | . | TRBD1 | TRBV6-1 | TGTGCCAGCAGTGAAGGGACAGGGGGCAGCTACGAGCAGTACTTC | CASSEGTGGSYEQYF
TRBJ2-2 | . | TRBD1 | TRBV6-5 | TGTGCCAGCAGTTACCGGGACAGGCACACCGGGGAGCTGTTTTTT | CASSYRDRHTGELFF
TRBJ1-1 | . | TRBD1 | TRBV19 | TGTGCCAGTAGTACGACAGGGTACACTGAAGCTTTCTTT | CASSTTGYTEAFF
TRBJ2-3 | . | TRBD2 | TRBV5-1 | TGCGCCAGCAGCTTGGGGGCGGGGGATCGGGATACGCAGTATTTT | CASSLGAGDRDTQYF
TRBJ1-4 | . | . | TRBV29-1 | TGCAGCGGGTCAGGGGCGAATGAAAAACTGTTTTTT | CSGSGANEKLFF
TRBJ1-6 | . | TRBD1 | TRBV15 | TGTGCCACCAGCTTTTGGGACAGCTCGGGTTCACCCCTCCACTTT | CATSFWDSSGSPLHF
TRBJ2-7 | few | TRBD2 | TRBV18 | TGTGCCAGCTCATCTACCGGGACTACCAACTACGAGCAGTACTTC | CASSSTGTTNYEQYF
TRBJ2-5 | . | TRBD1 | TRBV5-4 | TGTGCCAGCAGCTTGGTGGACAGGGCAGAGACCCAGTACTTC | CASSLVDRAETQYF
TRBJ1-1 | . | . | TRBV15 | TGTGCCACCAGCAGATCTGCAGGGGAAGCTTTCTTT | CATSRSAGEAFF
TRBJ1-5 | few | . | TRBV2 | TGTGCCAGCAGTAGTAGAAACAGCCCCTGGCCCCAGCATTTT | CASSSRNSPWPQHF
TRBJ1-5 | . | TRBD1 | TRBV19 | TGTGCCAGTAGTATACCACAGGGGTTACAGCCCCAGCATTTT | CASSIPQGLQPQHF
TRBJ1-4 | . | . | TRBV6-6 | TGTGCCGCGCGGCGATCTAATGAAAAACTGTTTTTT | CAARRSNEKLFF
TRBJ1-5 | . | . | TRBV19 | TGTGCCAGCTGTCAACGGGACTCGGGGGGAGCCCAGCATTTT | CASCQRDSGGAQHF
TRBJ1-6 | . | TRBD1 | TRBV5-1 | TGCGCCAGCAGCCCCGCTGGACAGGGATATAATTCACCCCTCCACTTT | CASSPAGQGYNSPLHF